This is a list of T cell receptor beta chains from one sample in a study of PD-L1 blockade in urothelial cancer. Generated by immunoSEQ multiplex PCR, the TCRdb table keeps only in-frame clones and is missing some. The sample has roughly 50,000 clones; approximately 88% are singletons. The material was PBMCs, obtained around atezolizumab (anti-PD-L1) treatment. These receptors originate from an older woman with urothelial cancer. Both conserved end residues are part of each CDR3. The D gene is left open where the match is weak. Clone size, where shown, is once, few, many, or a class for clones that have expanded.

-,TRBJ2-1,TRBV5-1,TRBD2,CASSSTSGRGWEQFF,TGCGCCAGCAGCTCGACTAGCGGGAGAGGTTGGGAGCAGTTCTTC
-,TRBJ1-5,TRBV6-1,-,CASSEWVWRDLPSFSNQPQHF,TGTGCCAGCAGTGAATGGGTGTGGCGGGACCTACCATCTTTTAGCAATCAGCCCCAGCATTTT
-,TRBJ1-1,TRBV6-4,-,CAPLEALSWNTEAFF,TGTGCCCCCCTGGAGGCCTTATCATGGAACACTGAAGCTTTCTTT
-,TRBJ2-7,TRBV28,TRBD1,CASSFAGTAYEQYF,TGTGCCAGCAGTTTCGCCGGGACAGCTTACGAGCAGTACTTC
-,TRBJ1-2,TRBV5-6,TRBD1,CASSPGQGPGYTF,TGTGCCAGCAGCCCGGGACAGGGTCCTGGCTACACCTTC
-,TRBJ1-1,TRBV7-2,TRBD1,CASSAQGATEAFF,TGTGCCAGCAGCGCACAGGGGGCGACTGAAGCTTTCTTT
-,TRBJ1-2,TRBV6-6,TRBD1,CASSYSGTGDHGYTF,TGTGCCAGCAGTTATTCCGGGACAGGGGACCATGGCTACACCTTC
few,TRBJ1-5,TRBV7-9,TRBD1,CAISQGSNQPQHF,TGTGCTATCTCACAGGGGTCCAATCAGCCCCAGCATTTT
-,TRBJ2-7,TRBV7-2,-,CASSLGSGNSYEQYF,TGTGCCAGCAGCTTAGGAAGCGGAAACTCCTACGAGCAGTACTTC
-,TRBJ2-5,TRBV7-7,-,CASSLVAGLSQETQYF,TGTGCCAGCAGCTTAGTGGCAGGGTTAAGCCAAGAGACCCAGTACTTC
-,TRBJ1-1,TRBV23-1,-,CASRNGGGRGTEAFF,TGCGCCAGCAGGAATGGGGGGGGCCGGGGCACTGAAGCTTTCTTT